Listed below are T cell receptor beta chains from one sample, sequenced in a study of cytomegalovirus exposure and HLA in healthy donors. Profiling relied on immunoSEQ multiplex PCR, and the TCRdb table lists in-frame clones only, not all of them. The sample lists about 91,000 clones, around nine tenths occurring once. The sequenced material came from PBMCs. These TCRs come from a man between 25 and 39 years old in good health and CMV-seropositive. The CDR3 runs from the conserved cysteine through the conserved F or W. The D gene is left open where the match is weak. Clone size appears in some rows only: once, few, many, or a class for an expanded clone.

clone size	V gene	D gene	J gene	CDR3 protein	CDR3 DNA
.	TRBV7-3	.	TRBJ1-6	CASSLRSQSPLHF	TGTGCCAGCAGCTTACGGAGTCAGTCACCCCTCCACTTT
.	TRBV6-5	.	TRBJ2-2	CASSLNAGYTGELFF	TGTGCCAGCAGTTTAAACGCAGGGTATACCGGGGAGCTGTTTTTT
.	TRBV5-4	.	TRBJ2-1	CASSLGANREFF	TGTGCCAGCAGCTTGGGGGCTAACAGGGAGTTCTTC
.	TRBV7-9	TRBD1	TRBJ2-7	CASNQGGQGAHEQYF	TGTGCCAGCAACCAAGGAGGACAGGGGGCACACGAGCAGTACTTC
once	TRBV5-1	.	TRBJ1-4	CASSLAGQKNEKLFF	TGCGCCAGCAGCTTGGCCGGACAGAAGAATGAAAAACTGTTTTTT
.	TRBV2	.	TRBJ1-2	CASRATGDGYTF	TGTGCCAGCAGGGCGACAGGCGATGGCTACACCTTC
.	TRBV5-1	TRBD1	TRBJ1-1	CASSLWTGVMNTEAFF	TGCGCCAGCAGCTTGTGGACAGGAGTCATGAACACTGAAGCTTTCTTT
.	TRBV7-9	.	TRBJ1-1	CASSLALGGTEAFF	TGTGCCAGCAGCTTAGCGCTCGGGGGGACTGAAGCTTTCTTT
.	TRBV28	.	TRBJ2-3	CASSLFPGGPDTQYF	TGTGCCAGCAGTTTATTCCCCGGGGGGCCAGATACGCAGTATTTT
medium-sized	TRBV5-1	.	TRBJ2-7	CASSSTGSGQYF	TGCGCCAGCAGCTCCACAGGCTCGGGGCAGTACTTC
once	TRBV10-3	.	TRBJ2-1	CAISGYRSSYNEQFF	TGTGCCATCAGTGGGTACAGAAGCTCCTACAATGAGCAGTTCTTC
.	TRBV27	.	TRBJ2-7	CASSYRRPSYEQYF	TGTGCCAGCAGTTATCGGAGACCCTCCTACGAGCAGTACTTC
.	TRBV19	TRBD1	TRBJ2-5	CASKDREFSETQYF	TGTGCCAGTAAGGACAGGGAATTTTCAGAGACCCAGTACTTC
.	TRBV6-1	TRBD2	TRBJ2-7	CASIESASGALRNEQYF	TGTGCCAGCATTGAGTCCGCTAGCGGGGCCCTTCGTAACGAGCAGTACTTC
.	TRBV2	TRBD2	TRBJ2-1	CACFGGSVNEQFF	TGTGCCTGCTTTGGCGGGAGTGTTAATGAGCAGTTCTTC
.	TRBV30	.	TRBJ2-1	CAWRVYPNEQFF	TGTGCCTGGAGGGTCTATCCTAATGAGCAGTTCTTC
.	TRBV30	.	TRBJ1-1	CAFEGVGRSTEAFF	TGTGCCTTCGAGGGGGTAGGACGGAGTACTGAAGCTTTCTTT
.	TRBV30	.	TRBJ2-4	CAWSVGAGDIQYF	TGTGCCTGGAGTGTGGGGGCGGGGGACATTCAGTACTTC
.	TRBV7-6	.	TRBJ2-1	CASSYARPLATSSYNEQFF	TGTGCCAGCAGCTACGCCCGGCCGTTAGCGACGAGCTCCTACAATGAGCAGTTCTTC
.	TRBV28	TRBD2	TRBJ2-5	CASSSDVLAGGPLETQYF	TGTGCCAGCAGTTCCGACGTCTTAGCGGGAGGGCCTCTAGAGACCCAGTACTTC
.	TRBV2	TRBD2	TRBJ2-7	CASSSRTSLAYEQYF	TGTGCCAGCAGTTCCAGGACTAGTCTGGCCTACGAGCAGTACTTC
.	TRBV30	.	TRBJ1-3	CAWSEGQGRNTIYF	TGTGCCTGGAGTGAAGGGCAGGGTCGAAACACCATATATTTT
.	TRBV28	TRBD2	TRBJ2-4	CASSLRTSGRKNIQYF	TGTGCCAGCAGTCTCCGGACTAGCGGGAGAAAAAACATTCAGTACTTC
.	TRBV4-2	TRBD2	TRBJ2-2	CASSQGLAGTNTGELFF	TGTGCCAGCAGCCAAGGACTAGCGGGAACGAACACCGGGGAGCTGTTTTTT
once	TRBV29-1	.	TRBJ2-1	CSVGGTGPYNEQFF	TGCAGCGTTGGAGGAACAGGGCCGTACAATGAGCAGTTCTTC
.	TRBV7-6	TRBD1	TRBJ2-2	CASSTYGTGGHGELFF	TGTGCCAGCAGCACCTACGGGACAGGGGGCCACGGGGAGCTGTTTTTT
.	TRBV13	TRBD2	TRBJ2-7	CASSLESSGRRAEQYF	TGTGCCAGCAGCTTAGAGTCCAGCGGGAGGCGGGCCGAGCAGTACTTC
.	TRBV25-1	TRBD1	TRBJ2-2	CASRGGQGRTGELFF	TGTGCCAGCAGAGGAGGACAGGGGAGGACCGGGGAGCTGTTTTTT
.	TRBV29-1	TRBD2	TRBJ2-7	CSVAGTTYEQYF	TGCAGCGTTGCCGGGACTACCTACGAGCAGTACTTC
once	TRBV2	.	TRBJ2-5	CASSEAGGEETQYF	TGTGCCAGCAGTGAAGCGGGCGGGGAAGAGACCCAGTACTTC
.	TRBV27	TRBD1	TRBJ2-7	CASSLLRETGNPYEQYF	TGTGCCAGCAGTTTACTCCGTGAGACAGGGAACCCCTACGAGCAGTACTTC
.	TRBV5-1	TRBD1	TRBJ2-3	CASSSSQGLTDTQYF	TGCGCCAGCAGCTCATCACAGGGGCTGACAGATACGCAGTATTTT
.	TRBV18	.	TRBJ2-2	CASSRASADTGELFF	TGTGCCAGCTCGCGGGCCTCCGCGGACACCGGGGAGCTGTTTTTT
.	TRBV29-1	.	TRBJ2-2	CSVDSSAGELFF	TGCAGCGTTGATTCCTCCGCCGGGGAGCTGTTTTTT
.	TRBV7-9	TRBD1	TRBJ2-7	CASSPLPGQGLSSYEQYF	TGTGCCAGCAGCCCTCTCCCGGGACAGGGGCTTTCCTCCTACGAGCAGTACTTC
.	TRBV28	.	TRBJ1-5	CASSFRGGASNQPQHF	TGTGCCAGCAGTTTTCGGGGGGGGGCTAGCAATCAGCCCCAGCATTTT
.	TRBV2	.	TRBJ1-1	CASPGGRDTEAFF	TGTGCCAGCCCGGGGGGGCGCGACACTGAAGCTTTCTTT
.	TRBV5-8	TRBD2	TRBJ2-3	CASSTSGSTDTQYF	TGTGCCAGCAGTACTAGCGGGAGCACAGATACGCAGTATTTT
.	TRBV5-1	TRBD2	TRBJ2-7	CASSHGLATYEQYF	TGCGCCAGCAGCCATGGACTAGCCACATACGAGCAGTACTTC
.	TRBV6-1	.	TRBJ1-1	CASSEIQGNTEAFF	TGTGCCAGCAGTGAAATACAGGGGAACACTGAAGCTTTCTTT
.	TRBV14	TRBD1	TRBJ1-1	CASSWTGGIEAFF	TGTGCCAGCAGCTGGACAGGCGGCATTGAAGCTTTCTTT
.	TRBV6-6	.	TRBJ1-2	CASSYSILGGVHGYTF	TGTGCCAGCAGTTACTCGATATTAGGAGGGGTACATGGCTACACCTTC
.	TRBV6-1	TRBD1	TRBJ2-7	CASSDGDRGSYEQYF	TGTGCCAGCAGTGATGGGGACAGGGGGTCCTACGAGCAGTACTTC
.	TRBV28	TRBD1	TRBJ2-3	CASRTGGTAVDTQYF	TGTGCCAGCAGGACCGGTGGGACAGCTGTGGATACGCAGTATTTT
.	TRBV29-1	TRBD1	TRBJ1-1	CSVSPRTGDTPNTEAFF	TGCAGCGTGTCGCCCCGGACAGGGGACACACCGAACACTGAAGCTTTCTTT
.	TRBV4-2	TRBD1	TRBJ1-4	CASSQPGQEEKLFF	TGTGCCAGCAGCCAACCGGGACAGGAGGAAAAACTGTTTTTT
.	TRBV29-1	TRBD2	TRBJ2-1	CSVETGLKLYNEQFF	TGCAGCGTGGAAACGGGACTAAAACTCTACAATGAGCAGTTCTTC
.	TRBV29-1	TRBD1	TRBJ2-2	CSVGDRRSGELFF	TGCAGCGTCGGGGACAGGCGTTCCGGGGAGCTGTTTTTT
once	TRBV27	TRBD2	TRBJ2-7	CASSLGLAGSYEQYF	TGTGCCAGCAGTTTGGGGCTAGCGGGATCTTACGAGCAGTACTTC
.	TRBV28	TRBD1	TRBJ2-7	CASSVTGIAYEQYF	TGTGCCAGCAGCGTGACAGGGATAGCCTACGAGCAGTACTTC
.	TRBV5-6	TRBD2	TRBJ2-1	CASSARTSGRAVNEQFF	TGTGCCAGCAGCGCTCGGACTAGCGGGAGGGCCGTCAATGAGCAGTTCTTC